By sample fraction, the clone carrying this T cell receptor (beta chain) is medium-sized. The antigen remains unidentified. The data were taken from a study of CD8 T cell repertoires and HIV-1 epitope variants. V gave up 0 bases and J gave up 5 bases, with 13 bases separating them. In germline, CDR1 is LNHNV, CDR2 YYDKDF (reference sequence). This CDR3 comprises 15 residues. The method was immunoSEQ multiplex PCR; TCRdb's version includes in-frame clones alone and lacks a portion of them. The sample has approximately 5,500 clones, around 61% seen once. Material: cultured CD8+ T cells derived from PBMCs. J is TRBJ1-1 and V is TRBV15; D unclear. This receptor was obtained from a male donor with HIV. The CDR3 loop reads CATSRDRGWWTEAFF. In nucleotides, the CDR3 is TGTGCCACCAGCAGAGACCGAGGGTGGTGGACTGAAGCTTTCTTT.